This TCR beta chain came from a study of post-analysis software for immune sequencing data. The wider study: Included courses were relapsing-remitting and secondary progressive multiple sclerosis; progressive-relapsing multiple sclerosis was also included.

In regard to this clonotype: No antigen is known for it.

Built from TCR beta cDNA, the libraries had unique molecular identifiers in them. Between roughly 1 and 11 million T cells gave rise to around 500,000 cDNA molecules. TCRdb analysed the PCR reads with MiXCR anew, one entry per CDR3 protein. The table lists roughly 400,000 distinct CDR3 sequences, approximately 38% of them singletons. Study-wide results and limits: Samples from a shared batch, those prepared together, strongly co-clustered by F measure. Normalized Chao1 diversity was significantly reduced in patients versus controls.

Sequencing input: blood. This sequence was found in a girl aged 2-10 years with multiple sclerosis.

CDR3 protein: CASSLSGTGKTEAFF. For the CDR3, the DNA is TGCGCCAGCAGCTTGAGTGGGACAGGGAAAACTGAAGCTTTCTTT. This chain uses TRBV5-1 with TRBJ1-1; 9 nucleotides agree with TRBD1. CDR1 is SGHRS and CDR2 is YFSETQ in the germline V gene. The CDR3 spans 15 residues. V dropped 1 base and J dropped 5; count of bases not matched to a gene: 6.